This T cell receptor (beta chain) was sequenced during a study of OX40 agonist ivuxolimab in advanced cancers. Study-level results: Circulating CD4+ and CD8+ T cells showed clonal expansion by week 6 at 0.1 to 3.0 mg/kg.

TCRdb's table, derived via immunoSEQ multiplex PCR, lists solely in-frame clones and lacks some. The table lists about 27,000 clones, roughly 90% of them singletons. J lost 3 bases, V lost 4 bases, and 7 bases had no gene match. The CDR3 runs to 16 residues. CDR1 and CDR2 (germline): SGHNT, YYREEE (reference sequence). As for this clone: What it binds is unknown.

This sample comprised CD4+ or CD8+ T cells sorted from blood, obtained in a trial of the OX40 agonist ivuxolimab. This receptor was identified in an adult with an advanced solid tumor such as melanoma, head and neck, liver or kidney cancer. The chain has TRBV5-4 and TRBJ2-7; 13 nucleotides agree with TRBD2. The CDR3 DNA follows: TGTGCCAGCAGCACAGGGACTAGCGGGGAACTCTACGAGCAGTACTTC. Protein product: CASSTGTSGELYEQYF.